The 29 T cell receptor beta chains listed next were all sequenced from one sample in a study of blood T cell repertoires in COVID-19. Clones were sequenced by immunoSEQ multiplex PCR, and TCRdb holds only the in-frame ones, with some missing. The data show fewer than 250,000 clones, with roughly 81% seen just once and around 4% held by the top ten. The sample comprised peripheral blood. Receptors were obtained from a man aged 50 to 59 with acute or convalescent COVID-19.

The chain recombines TRBV7-9 with TRBJ1-2; D remains ambiguous. The CDR3 consists of 13 residues. Per germline, CDR1 SEHNR and CDR2 FQNEAQ (reference sequence). Trimming removed 5 bases from V and 2 bases from J, with 9 bases in between. CDR3 loop: CASSRTQNYGYTF. The CDR3, as DNA: TGTGCCAGCAGCCGAACACAGAACTATGGCTACACCTTC. Based on the CDR3 plus reference TRBV7-9 and TRBJ1-2, the full variable domain is DTGVSQNPRHKITKRGQNVTFRCDPISEHNRLYWYRQTLGQGPEFLTYFQNEAQLEKSRLLSDRFSAERPKGSFSTLEIQRTEQGDSAMYLCASSRTQNYGYTFGSGTRLTVV.

The V call is TRBV7-2, the J call TRBJ2-1, with D possibly matching TRBD2 (6 bases). Germline CDR1 reads SGHTA; CDR2 reads FQGNSA. V lost 3 bases, J lost 1 base, and 7 bases lay in between. There are 14 residues in the CDR3. The CDR3 spells CASSFGSSYNEQFF. For the CDR3, the DNA is TGTGCCAGCAGCTTCGGGAGTTCCTACAATGAGCAGTTCTTC.

The rearrangement links TRBV28 to TRBJ1-5; perhaps TRBD1 as D (6 bases). V shed 5 bases and J shed 6 bases, with 14 bases lying between them. The length of the CDR3 is 14 residues. Germline assignment: CDR1 MDHEN and CDR2 SYDVKM. CDR3 protein: CASSPGHFGQPQHF. CDR3 coding DNA: TGTGCCAGCAGTCCGGGACATTTCGGTCAGCCCCAGCATTTT.

Written as DNA, the CDR3 is TGTGCCAGCACCAGAACAGGAACGTTAAATGAAAAACTGTTTTTT. Its translation: CASTRTGTLNEKLFF. V gene TRBV11-3 combines with J gene TRBJ1-4; a weak D match, TRBD1 (5 bases). The CDR3 has 15 residues. V lost 7 bases to trimming and J lost 5 bases, with 17 bases between them. The V gene's germline CDR1 is SGHNT and CDR2 YENEEA.

This clone occurred a few times. The chain recombines TRBV10-3 with TRBJ2-7, with TRBD1 matching over 9 bases. This CDR3 is built from 16 residues. Germline-derived CDR1 and CDR2 are ENHRY and SYGVKD. V shed 2 bases and J 2 bases; nucleotides not matched to a gene: 7. The CDR3 here is CAISEPDRGGTYEQYF. The CDR3 DNA reads as TGTGCCATCAGTGAGCCAGACAGGGGGGGGACCTACGAGCAGTACTTC.

This clone is a singleton in its sample. V gene TRBV5-6 combines with J gene TRBJ1-6; tentative D call: TRBD1 (5 bases). Trimming left V 1 base short and J 7 bases short, with 9 bases between. Germline V gene sequence: CDR1 SGHDT, CDR2 YYEEEE. The CDR3 extends over 14 amino acids. In DNA form, the CDR3 reads TGTGCCAGCAGCTTGATACAGGCGAATTCACCCCTCCACTTT. Its protein product is CASSLIQANSPLHF.

V and J are TRBV3-1 (or the pseudogene TRBV3-2) and TRBJ2-7, with D uncertain. From germline, CDR1 is LGHDT and CDR2 YNNKEL (reference sequence). The V end lost 4 bases, the J end lost 0 bases, and 10 bases lay between the germline ends. This CDR3 region has 14 residues. In DNA, the CDR3 is TGTGCCAGCAGCCCCTTACCCAGCTCCTACGAGCAGTACTTC. Amino acids: CASSPLPSSYEQYF.

V gene TRBV5-1 combines with J gene TRBJ1-2; 8 bases are a match to TRBD1. The CDR3 sequence is 15 residues long. V trimming: 0 bases; J trimming: 4 bases; junction bases outside the gene matches: 5. In germline, CDR1 is SGHRS, CDR2 YFSETQ. The CDR3 protein is CASSLGTGRSYGYTF. In DNA, the CDR3 is TGCGCCAGCAGCTTGGGGACAGGGAGAAGCTATGGCTACACCTTC.

V gene TRBV5-1 combines with J gene TRBJ2-7, with D maybe TRBD2 (5 bases). Germline V gene lookup returns CDR1 SGHRS and CDR2 YFSETQ. The CDR3 has 14 residues. Trimming stripped 4 bases from V and 4 bases from J, with 15 bases between. CDR3 loop: CASSARDTVYEQYF. The CDR3 DNA sequence: TGCGCCAGCAGCGCCCGGGATACGGTATACGAGCAGTACTTC.

The chain joins TRBV2 to TRBJ1-3; the D is unclear. The CDR3 covers 16 residues. Trimming cost V 0 bases and J 0 bases, with 9 bases left between them. CDR1 and CDR2 from the germline V gene are SNHLY and FYNNEI. The DNA for the CDR3 is TGTGCCAGCAGTGAAGCATTGGAGGACTCTGGAAACACCATATATTTT. This translates into CASSEALEDSGNTIYF.

This chain uses TRBV9 with TRBJ1-2; D possibly corresponds to TRBD1 (5 bases). Trimming left V 0 bases short and J 4 bases short, with 13 bases between. Per germline, CDR1 SGDLS and CDR2 YYNGEE. The length of the CDR3 is 15 residues. CDR3: CASSVGGEGSYGYTF. CDR3 bases: TGTGCCAGCAGCGTAGGTGGGGAGGGGAGCTATGGCTACACCTTC.

This clone has only one observation. This chain links TRBV24-1 with TRBJ2-7, with TRBD2 matching 13 bases. V lost 3 bases to trimming and J lost 6 bases; unmatched junction nucleotides: 4. The CDR3 loop spans 15 amino acids. Germline V gene lookup returns CDR1 KGHDR and CDR2 SFDVKD. In DNA, the CDR3 is TGTGCCACCAGTGATCCCGGACTAGCGGGAGCCGAGCAGTACTTC. Protein product: CATSDPGLAGAEQYF.

The genes are TRBV5-6 and TRBJ1-4, with 9 bases that match TRBD1. Germline values: CDR1 SGHDT, CDR2 YYEEEE. V trimming: 4 bases; J trimming: 7 bases; junction bases outside the gene matches: 5. The CDR3 contains 14 residues. CDR3 sequence reads: CASSPDRGREKLFF. The CDR3 DNA follows: TGTGCCAGCAGCCCGGACAGGGGACGTGAAAAACTGTTTTTT.

This rearrangement joins TRBV5-1 to TRBJ1-6; perhaps TRBD1 as D (5 bases). This CDR3 spans 15 amino acids. Per the germline V gene, CDR1 is SGHRS and CDR2 is YFSETQ. V lost 2 bases to trimming and J lost 7 bases, with 13 bases between them. The CDR3 coding sequence is TGCGCCAGCAGCTTCCTGACAGCTTTGAATTCACCCCTCCACTTT. Protein sequence: CASSFLTALNSPLHF.

The V and J genes are TRBV27 and TRBJ2-3; D is ambiguous. V gave up 4 bases and J gave up 2 bases, with 4 bases separating them. Germline loops: CDR1 MNHEY, CDR2 SMNVEV (reference sequence). CDR3 length equals 12 residues. The CDR3 sequence: CASSSVTDTQYF. Written as DNA, the CDR3 is TGTGCCAGCAGTTCAGTCACAGATACGCAGTATTTT.

This chain joins TRBV11-3 and TRBJ2-1; 15 nucleotides align to TRBD2. Trimming cost V 5 bases and J 8 bases; bases outside gene matches: 4. CDR3 length: 15 residues. CDR1 and CDR2 from the germline V gene are SGHNT and YENEEA. The CDR3: CASSLGLAGGYEQFF. CDR3 bases: TGTGCCAGCAGCCTGGGACTAGCGGGAGGCTATGAGCAGTTCTTC.

This rearrangement joins TRBV11-2 to TRBJ1-6; 7 bases line up with TRBD1. The CDR3 covers 16 residues. The V gene's germline CDR1 is SGHAT and CDR2 FQNNGV. V lost 3 bases, J lost 4 bases, and 6 bases stayed unmatched. CDR3 sequence (DNA): TGTGCCAGCAGCTTGGATCCGGGACAGTATAATTCACCCCTCCACTTT. This codes for CASSLDPGQYNSPLHF.

This chain links TRBV12-5 with TRBJ1-5; a weak D match, TRBD1 (5 bases). This CDR3 is built from 16 residues. Germline assignment: CDR1 LGHNT and CDR2 FRNRAP. Trimming removed 7 bases at V and 2 bases at J, with 18 bases between. CDR3 in DNA: TGTGCTAGTGTCCGACTGGGGCCCTTAGGCAATCAGCCCCAGCATTTT. The encoded protein is CASVRLGPLGNQPQHF.

This chain joins TRBV9 and TRBJ1-5; D gene unclear. The CDR3 has 13 amino acids. V was pared by 0 bases and J by 4 bases, with 5 bases between. Germline lookup yields CDR1 SGDLS and CDR2 YYNGEE. CDR3: CASSVDPNQPQHF. CDR3 nucleotides: TGTGCCAGCAGCGTAGATCCAAATCAGCCCCAGCATTTT.

Only a few counts were recorded for this clone. The chain couples TRBV19 to TRBJ1-5, with D perhaps TRBD1 (6 bases). Germline loops: CDR1 LNHDA, CDR2 SQIVND (reference sequence). The ends were cut back, 1 base at V and 1 base at J, with 20 bases in the middle. The CDR3 is 19 amino acids. CDR3: CASSIAPPGVKGSNQPQHF. The CDR3 nucleotides read TGTGCCAGTAGTATAGCCCCCCCAGGGGTGAAGGGGAGCAATCAGCCCCAGCATTTT.

Here the CDR3 reads CASRPDTNNSPLHF. CDR3 nucleotides: TGTGCCAGCAGGCCCGACACCAATAATTCACCCCTCCACTTT. The chain recombines TRBV6-5 with TRBJ1-6; D unresolved. Trimming removed 6 bases from V and 5 bases from J, with 11 bases in between. Per the germline V gene, CDR1 is MNHEY and CDR2 is SVGAGI. The CDR3 has 14 residues.

This chain uses TRBV3-1 (or the pseudogene TRBV3-2) with TRBJ2-2; 13 bases are shared with TRBD2. Germline V gives CDR1 LGHDT, CDR2 YNNKEL (reference sequence). The ends lost 4 bases at V and 7 bases at J; junction bases unmatched: 9. CDR3 length: 17 amino acids. Here the CDR3 DNA reads TGTGCCAGCAGCCTGGGGGGGACTAGCGGGGCCCGCGGGGAGCTGTTTTTT. Translating gives CASSLGGTSGARGELFF.

This chain joins TRBV9 and TRBJ1-5; D gene uncertain. This CDR3 spans 16 amino acids. Trimming took 0 bases from V and 0 from J, leaving 10 bases between them. Per germline, CDR1 SGDLS and CDR2 YYNGEE. As DNA, the CDR3 is TGTGCCAGCAGCGTAGTCGCAGGCTATAGCAATCAGCCCCAGCATTTT. This gives the protein CASSVVAGYSNQPQHF. Complete variable domain (other parts from reference TRBV9 and TRBJ1-5): DSGVTQTPKHLITATGQRVTLRCSPRSGDLSVYWYQQSLDQGLQFLIQYYNGEERAKGNILERFSAQQFPDLHSELNLSSLELGDSALYFCASSVVAGYSNQPQHFGDGTRLSIL.

In its sample, this clone was seen a few times. The chain employs TRBV27 and TRBJ2-1, with D possibly TRBD2 on 6 matching bases. The CDR3 runs to 16 residues. V gave up 5 bases and J gave up 4 bases, with 18 bases separating them. Per germline, CDR1 MNHEY and CDR2 SMNVEV (reference sequence). CDR3 in amino acids: CASSTRLDTVYNEQFF. The CDR3 coding sequence is TGTGCCAGCAGTACGCGACTAGACACAGTATACAATGAGCAGTTCTTC.

This clone appeared a few times. This chain joins TRBV10-1 and TRBJ1-1, with TRBD1 identical over 9 bases. The germline V gene encodes CDR1 WNHNN and CDR2 SYGVQD (reference sequence). The CDR3 is 15 residues long. The J segment lost 4 bases and the V segment lost 3 bases, leaving 6 bases of the junction unmatched. The CDR3 protein is CASSDGTGYGTEAFF. In DNA, the CDR3 is TGCGCCAGCAGTGACGGGACAGGGTATGGCACTGAAGCTTTCTTT.

The gene calls are TRBV21-1 and TRBJ1-2; the table gives TRBD1 as D, unverified against the DNA. TRBV21-1 is classified as a pseudogene. The CDR3 loop spans 16 amino acids. The CDR3 nucleotides are TGTGCCAGCAGCAACGAGACAGGCCGCCCCTCTTATGGCTACACCTTC. This gives the protein CASSNETGRPSYGYTF.

The chain combines TRBV6-5 with TRBJ1-2; the D is unclear. Germline CDR1 is MNHEY and CDR2 is SVGAGI. The CDR3 consists of 15 residues. The V end lost 2 bases, the J end lost 3 bases, and 13 bases lay between the germline ends. The CDR3 here is CASSYDGGRHYGYTF. CDR3 in DNA: TGTGCCAGCAGTTACGATGGAGGCCGTCACTATGGCTACACCTTC.

The chain carries TRBV5-1 and TRBJ2-7; 10 nucleotides agree with TRBD1. V lost 5 bases and J lost 5; bases outside the gene matches: 7. The germline CDR1 and CDR2 sequences are SGHRS and YFSETQ. The CDR3 is made up of 14 amino acids. The CDR3 region has the DNA TGCGCCAGCAGACGCTCCGGGACAGGGGACGAGCAGTACTTC. Its protein is CASRRSGTGDEQYF. The full variable domain, in which reference TRBV5-1 and TRBJ2-7 provide the parts outside the CDR3, is KAGVTQTPRYLIKTRGQQVTLSCSPISGHRSVSWYQQTPGQGLQFLFEYFSETQRNKGNFPGRFSGRQFSNSRSEMNVSTLELGDSALYLCASRRSGTGDEQYFGPGTRLTVT.

J is TRBJ2-7 and V is TRBV2; the match to TRBD2 covers 8 bases. Germline trimming cut 3 bases from V and 2 bases from J; bases unmatched to any gene: 3. Germline-derived CDR1 and CDR2 are SNHLY and FYNNEI. This CDR3 is built from 14 residues. CDR3 amino acids: CASSDLAGAYEQYF. The CDR3, as DNA: TGTGCCAGCAGTGACCTAGCGGGTGCCTACGAGCAGTACTTC. The whole variable domain, filled in from reference TRBV2 and TRBJ2-7, reads EPEVTQTPSHQVTQMGQEVILRCVPISNHLYFYWYRQILGQKVEFLVSFYNNEISEKSEIFDDQFSVERPDGSNFTLKIRSTKLEDSAMYFCASSDLAGAYEQYFGPGTRLTVT.